What follows are 14 T cell receptor beta chains derived from one specimen sequenced in a study of T cell responses to AZD1222 COVID-19 vaccine. Here immunoSEQ multiplex PCR was the method, and the copy in TCRdb shows in-frame clones only, minus some. This sample carries 75,000 to 90,000 clones, under 90% of them seen once, and the ten largest clones take 2% to 3%. Here the sequenced sample was peripheral blood, taken on day 0 of AZD1222 vaccination. The receptors derive from an adult in good health.

The chain is built from TRBV27 and TRBJ2-3; no clear D gene. Germline CDR1 reads MNHEY; CDR2 reads SMNVEV (reference sequence). The CDR3 runs to 14 residues. The V and J ends lost 0 bases and 5 bases respectively, with 9 bases between them. Here the CDR3 reads CASSLSAAGDTQYF. The CDR3 nucleotides are TGTGCCAGCAGTTTATCCGCAGCAGGAGATACGCAGTATTTT.

J is TRBJ1-3 and V is TRBV30, with D unclear. V was shortened by 0 bases and J by 1 base, with 7 bases between the two germline ends. This CDR3 region has 14 residues. Germline V gene sequence: CDR1 GTSNPN, CDR2 SVGIG (reference sequence). The CDR3 bases are TGTGCCTGGAGTGTTTTGGGGTCTGGAAACACCATATATTTT. It translates to CAWSVLGSGNTIYF.

V and J are TRBV9 and TRBJ2-3, with 8 bases aligning to TRBD1. Germline V gene data show CDR1 as SGDLS and CDR2 as YYNGEE. The CDR3 has 17 residues. J gave up 4 bases and V 0 bases, and 10 bases lay outside the gene matches. The CDR3 loop reads CASSVAPAGGAADTQYF. CDR3 DNA: TGTGCCAGCAGCGTAGCCCCGGCAGGGGGCGCCGCAGATACGCAGTATTTT.

This chain joins TRBV9 and TRBJ2-3; D is possibly TRBD2 (6 bases). V was trimmed by 5 bases and J by 3 bases, leaving 13 bases between them. The germline V gene encodes CDR1 SGDLS and CDR2 YYNGEE. The CDR3 covers 14 residues. The CDR3 is CASSMGGATDTQYF. As DNA, the CDR3 is TGTGCCAGCAGTATGGGGGGAGCGACAGATACGCAGTATTTT. Drawing the rest from reference TRBV9 and TRBJ2-3, the complete variable domain is DSGVTQTPKHLITATGQRVTLRCSPRSGDLSVYWYQQSLDQGLQFLIQYYNGEERAKGNILERFSAQQFPDLHSELNLSSLELGDSALYFCASSMGGATDTQYFGPGTRLTVL.

The chain carries TRBV5-6 and TRBJ2-6; 8 bases are a match to TRBD1. The CDR3 extends over 15 amino acids. The V and J ends lost 1 base and 4 bases, in that order; junction bases with no gene match: 1. Germline V gene lookup returns CDR1 SGHDT and CDR2 YYEEEE. The CDR3 protein is CASSLQGAGANVLTF. The CDR3 DNA is TGTGCCAGCAGCTTGCAGGGGGCCGGGGCCAACGTCCTGACTTTC.

The rearrangement uses TRBV19 and TRBJ1-2; possibly TRBD1 for D (6 bases). The germline V and J ends were trimmed by 5 bases and 0 bases, with 10 bases remaining between them. Looked up from germline, CDR1 is LNHDA and CDR2 is SQIVND (reference sequence). This CDR3 region has 14 residues. CDR3 coding DNA: TGTGCCAGTAGTCCCCAGGGGACTAACTATGGCTACACCTTC. Translated, it gives CASSPQGTNYGYTF.

The genes are TRBV4-2 and TRBJ2-7; D gene uncertain. Per germline, CDR1 LGHNA and CDR2 YNFKEQ. V dropped 0 bases and J dropped 4 bases, with 16 bases sitting between them. CDR3 length: 16 residues. CDR3 residues: CASSQDSRALGYEQYF. In DNA form, the CDR3 reads TGTGCCAGCAGCCAAGATTCCAGAGCCCTGGGATACGAGCAGTACTTC.

This rearrangement joins TRBV29-1 to TRBJ1-1; 9 bases are shared with TRBD1. This CDR3 is 13 amino acids long. The V segment lost 7 bases and the J segment 4 bases; nucleotides outside the gene matches: 7. CDR1 is SQVTM, CDR2 ANQGSEA, per germline. CDR3 bases: TGCAGCGCCCCGGAGACAGGGGGCACTGAAGCTTTCTTT. It yields the protein CSAPETGGTEAFF. The entire variable domain, with the rest obtained from reference TRBV29-1 and TRBJ1-1, is as follows: SAVISQKPSRDICQRGTSLTIQCQVDSQVTMMFWYRQQPGQSLTLIATANQGSEATYESGFVIDKFPISRPNLTFSTLTVSNMSPEDSSIYLCSAPETGGTEAFFGQGTRLTVV.

Turning to this clone: A junction boundary mismatches the germline segment, possibly from a read error. The chain uses TRBV7-7 and TRBJ2-1; TRBD2 matches 14 bases. Germline assignment: CDR1 SSHAT and CDR2 FNYEAQ (reference sequence). The CDR3 sequence is 16 residues long. The CDR3 spells CASSERLAGGPSEQFF. The CDR3 DNA reads TGTGCTAGCAGCGAAAGACTAGCGGGAGGGCCTTCTGAGCAGTTCTTC.

This chain uses TRBV5-1 with TRBJ1-1; 7 bases are a match to TRBD1. V gave up 0 bases and J gave up 3 bases; unmatched junction bases: 2. CDR1 is SGHRS, CDR2 YFSETQ, per germline. The CDR3 contains 14 residues. The CDR3 is CASSLGGGDTEAFF. CDR3 DNA sequence: TGCGCCAGCAGCTTGGGAGGGGGCGACACTGAAGCTTTCTTT.

The chain carries TRBV6-2 or TRBV6-3 and TRBJ2-3; TRBD2 might be the D (6 bases). Trimming pared 6 bases from V and 1 base from J, leaving 11 bases between. The germline CDR1 and CDR2 sequences are MNHEY and SVGEGT. This CDR3 has 14 residues. The CDR3 is CASSRPGGTDTQYF. In DNA form, the CDR3 reads TGTGCCAGCAGCCGTCCGGGGGGCACAGATACGCAGTATTTT.

The CDR3 DNA sequence: TGTGCCAGCAGCTTAGAGTCCTGGGATAACTATGGCTACACCTTC. It is translated as CASSLESWDNYGYTF. V and J are TRBV7-2 and TRBJ1-2; D unresolved. This CDR3 has 15 amino acids. Looked up from germline, CDR1 is SGHTA and CDR2 is FQGNSA. V lost 1 base to trimming and J lost 1 base, with 10 bases between them.

This clone has just a few counts. The CDR3 nucleotides are TGTGCCAGCAGCCCGGGTCCAAACTACGAGCAGTACTTC. This sequence encodes CASSPGPNYEQYF. The V and J genes are TRBV7-6 and TRBJ2-7; D unresolved. V lost 5 bases and J 3 bases, leaving 11 bases between the germline ends. The CDR3 is 13 residues long. Germline V gives CDR1 SGHVS, CDR2 FNYEAQ. Complete variable domain (other parts from reference TRBV7-6 and TRBJ2-7): GAGVSQSPRYKVTKRGQDVALRCDPISGHVSLYWYRQALGQGPEFLTYFNYEAQQDKSGLPNDRFSAERPEGSISTLTIQRTEQRDSAMYRCASSPGPNYEQYFGPGTRLTVT.

This CDR3 reads CASSMISSYNSPLHF. The CDR3 coding sequence is TGTGCCAGTAGTATGATATCCTCCTATAATTCACCCCTCCACTTT. The chain carries TRBV19 and TRBJ1-6, with unresolved D. The CDR3 is made up of 15 amino acids. The V end was cut by 3 bases, the J end by 0 bases, with 6 bases between. Germline-derived CDR1 and CDR2 are LNHDA and SQIVND (reference sequence). The whole variable domain, filled in from reference TRBV19 and TRBJ1-6, reads DGGITQSPKYLFRKEGQNVTLSCEQNLNHDAMYWYRQDPGQGLRLIYYSQIVNDFQKGDIAEGYSVSREKKESFPLTVTSAQKNPTAFYLCASSMISSYNSPLHFGNGTRLTVT.